The text below deals with one T cell receptor (beta chain). Its specificity is unknown. Semi-nested PCR with Nested Universal Primer A followed constant-region reverse priming of full-length variable regions. TCRdb called the 5' RACE reads again in MiXCR, with one record for every CDR3 protein. The repertoire holds some 10,000 distinct CDR3 sequences, with more than 40% as singletons. Study findings and constraints: Tumor Treg TCRs overlapped most with tumor naive CD4+ cells. Tumor memory CD4+ T cell TCR gene usage clustered with blood and lymph node memory CD4+ cells and lymph node naive CD4+ cells.

CDR3 length: 13 amino acids. Germline V gives CDR1 SGHTA, CDR2 FQGNSA. V shed 5 bases, J shed 6 bases, and the junction held 5 bases outside the gene matches. Purified naive CD4+ T cells were depleted of CD25+ Tregs. Sequencing used tumor-infiltrating naive CD4+ T cells sorted from the breast tumor. Indicated subset: naive CD4+ T cells, CD4+CD45RA+CD25-. This TCR was recovered from a female donor with breast cancer. V gene TRBV7-2 combines with J gene TRBJ1-2, with 8 bases identical to TRBD1. The CDR3 is CASSEDRVDGYTF. The CDR3 DNA reads TGTGCCAGCAGCGAGGACAGGGTGGATGGCTACACCTTC.